Each of the 5 T cell receptor beta chains below was sequenced from the same sample in a study of cytomegalovirus exposure and HLA in healthy donors. Primers: 60 Vbeta forward and 13 Jbeta reverse. Measured with immunoSEQ multiplex PCR; TCRdb has only the in-frame clones, and not every one. The sample contains roughly 100,000 clones, under 85% of which appear only once. Material for sequencing was PBMCs. The origin of the receptors is a woman between 40 and 55 years old in good health and CMV-seropositive.

The V call is TRBV28, the J call TRBJ2-7, with 13 bases lining up with TRBD2. The germline gives CDR1 MDHEN, CDR2 SYDVKM. J was trimmed by 7 bases and V by 7 bases; bases with no gene match: 13. This CDR3 spans 16 amino acids. CDR3: CASNPYWTSGGREQYF. The CDR3 region has the DNA TGTGCCAGCAACCCTTATTGGACTAGCGGGGGCCGGGAGCAGTACTTC.

V usage is TRBV19 and J usage is TRBJ2-7, with 10 nucleotides matching TRBD2. The germline V gene has CDR1 LNHDA and CDR2 SQIVND (reference sequence). This CDR3 spans 16 amino acids. J gave up 2 bases and V 5 bases, and 9 bases lay outside the gene matches. CDR3 coding DNA: TGTGCCAGTAGTCTAGGTTGGCTAGCGGGAGCCTACGAGCAGTACTTC. Amino acid sequence: CASSLGWLAGAYEQYF. Together with reference TRBV19 and TRBJ2-7, the CDR3 gives the full variable domain: DGGITQSPKYLFRKEGQNVTLSCEQNLNHDAMYWYRQDPGQGLRLIYYSQIVNDFQKGDIAEGYSVSREKKESFPLTVTSAQKNPTAFYLCASSLGWLAGAYEQYFGPGTRLTVT.

The chain employs TRBV4-1 and TRBJ2-1, with a possible D match to TRBD2 (5 bases). The CDR3 spans 16 residues. V lost 1 base and J lost 6, with 16 bases in between. Germline V lookup: CDR1 MGHRA, CDR2 YSYEKL. This CDR3 is CASSQGGSGRTNEQFF. CDR3 bases: TGCGCCAGCAGCCAAGGCGGCAGCGGTCGGACCAATGAGCAGTTCTTC.

The rearrangement joins TRBV9 to TRBJ1-5; 9 positions match TRBD1. The CDR3 length is 16 residues. Per the germline V gene, CDR1 is SGDLS and CDR2 is YYNGEE. With 4 bases clipped from V and 1 base from J, the junction kept 6 bases outside the gene matches. The CDR3 DNA follows: TGTGCCAGCAGCCCGGGGACAGGGACAAGCAATCAGCCCCAGCATTTT. As protein: CASSPGTGTSNQPQHF.

V gene TRBV5-1 combines with J gene TRBJ1-1; maybe TRBD1 (5 bases). V shed 2 bases and J shed 3 bases, with 11 bases lying between them. This CDR3 contains 14 residues. Germline assignment: CDR1 SGHRS and CDR2 YFSETQ. The CDR3 is CASSLGVSDTEAFF. DNA for the CDR3: TGCGCCAGCAGCTTAGGGGTTTCGGACACTGAAGCTTTCTTT.